The present entry profiles one TCR beta chain with its context. Its specificity is not known. This sample stems from a study of PD-1 blockade in classical Hodgkin lymphoma. Relapses following autologous stem cell transplantation were seen in all patients, with brentuximab vedotin exposure varying. The CDR3 totals 15 residues. Germline V gene data show CDR1 as LNHNV and CDR2 as YYDKDF (reference sequence). Trimming removed 1 base from V and 7 bases from J, with 13 bases in between. Assay: immunoSEQ multiplex PCR; the TCRdb copy retains only in-frame clones and omits some. The sample comprises about 15,000 clones, about two thirds of which are singletons, and 8.3% rests with the top ten. Findings and caveats of the study: With respect to the repertoire differences, their causes, possibly disease activity or prior therapy, remain undefined.

This clonotype was obtained from a human donor with classical Hodgkin lymphoma. Sequencing used peripheral blood mononuclear cells (PBMCs), obtained before the second cycle of nivolumab. The chain employs TRBV15 and TRBJ1-4; TRBD1 is a possible D gene (5 bases). The CDR3 DNA is TGTGCCACCAGCAGAGCCGGGACTATGGGTGAAAAACTGTTTTTT. Translation: CATSRAGTMGEKLFF.